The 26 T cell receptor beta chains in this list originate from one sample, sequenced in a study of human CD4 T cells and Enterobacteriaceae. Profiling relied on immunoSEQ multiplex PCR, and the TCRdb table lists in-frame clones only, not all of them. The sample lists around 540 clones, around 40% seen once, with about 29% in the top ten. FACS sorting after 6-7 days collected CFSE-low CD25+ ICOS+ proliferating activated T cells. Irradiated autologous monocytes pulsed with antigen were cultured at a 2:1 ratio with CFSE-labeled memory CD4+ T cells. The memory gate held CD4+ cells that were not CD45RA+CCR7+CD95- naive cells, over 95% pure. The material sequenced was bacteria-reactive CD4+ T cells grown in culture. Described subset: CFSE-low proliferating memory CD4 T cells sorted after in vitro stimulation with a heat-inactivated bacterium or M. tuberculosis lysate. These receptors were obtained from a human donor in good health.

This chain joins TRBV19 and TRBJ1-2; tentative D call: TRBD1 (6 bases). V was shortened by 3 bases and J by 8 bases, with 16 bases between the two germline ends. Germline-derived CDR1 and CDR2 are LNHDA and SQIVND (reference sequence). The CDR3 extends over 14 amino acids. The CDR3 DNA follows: TGTGCCAGTAGTATTACGGGAATACAGGGAGGCTACACCTTC. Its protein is CASSITGIQGGYTF.

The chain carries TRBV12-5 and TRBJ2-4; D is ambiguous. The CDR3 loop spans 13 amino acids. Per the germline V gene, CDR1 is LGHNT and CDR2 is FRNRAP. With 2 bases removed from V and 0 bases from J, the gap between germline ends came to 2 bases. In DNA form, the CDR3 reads TGTGCTAGTGGTTTGCTAGCCAAAAACATTCAGTACTTC. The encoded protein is CASGLLAKNIQYF.

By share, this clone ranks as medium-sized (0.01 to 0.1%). The DNA of the CDR3 is TGTGCCAGCAGCGAATATAGCAATCAGCCCCAGCATTTT. Translated: CASSEYSNQPQHF. The V call is TRBV11-3, the J call TRBJ1-5; no definite D call. This CDR3 is built from 13 residues. Germline lookup yields CDR1 SGHNT and CDR2 YENEEA. The ends were cut back, 5 bases at V and 0 bases at J, with 5 bases in the middle.

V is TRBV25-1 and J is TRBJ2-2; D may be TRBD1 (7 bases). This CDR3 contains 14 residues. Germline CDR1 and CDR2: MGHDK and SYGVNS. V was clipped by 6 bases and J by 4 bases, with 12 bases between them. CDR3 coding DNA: TGTGCCAGCAGAGGGGGCGGGATCACCGGGGAGCTGTTTTTT. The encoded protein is CASRGGGITGELFF.

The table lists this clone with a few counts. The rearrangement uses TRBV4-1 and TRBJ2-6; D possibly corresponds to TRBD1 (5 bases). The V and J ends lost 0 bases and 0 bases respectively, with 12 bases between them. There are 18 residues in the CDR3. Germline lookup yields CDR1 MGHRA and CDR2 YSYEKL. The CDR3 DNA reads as TGCGCCAGCAGCCAAGATCATCAGGGAAGCTCTGGGGCCAACGTCCTGACTTTC. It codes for CASSQDHQGSSGANVLTF.

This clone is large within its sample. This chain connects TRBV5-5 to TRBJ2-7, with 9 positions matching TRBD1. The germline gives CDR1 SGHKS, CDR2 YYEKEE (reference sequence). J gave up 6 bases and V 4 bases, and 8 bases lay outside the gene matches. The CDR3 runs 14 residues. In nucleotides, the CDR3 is TGTGCCAGCAGCCGCCGGGACAGGGCGTCCGAGCAGTACTTC. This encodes CASSRRDRASEQYF.

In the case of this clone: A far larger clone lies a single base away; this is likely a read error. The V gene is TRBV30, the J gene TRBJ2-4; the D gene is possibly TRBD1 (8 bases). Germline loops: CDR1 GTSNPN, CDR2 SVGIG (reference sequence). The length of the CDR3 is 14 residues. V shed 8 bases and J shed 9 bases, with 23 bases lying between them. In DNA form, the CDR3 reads TGTGCCGGGGGGGCGGACAGGGAGAGGGGCATTCAGTACTTC. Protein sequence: CAGGADRERGIQYF.

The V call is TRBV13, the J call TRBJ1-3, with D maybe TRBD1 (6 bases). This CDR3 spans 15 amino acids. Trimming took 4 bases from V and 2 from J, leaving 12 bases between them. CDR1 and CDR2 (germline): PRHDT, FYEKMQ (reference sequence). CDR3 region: CASSWDISTGNTIYF. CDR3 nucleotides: TGTGCCAGCAGCTGGGACATCAGCACTGGAAACACCATATATTTT.

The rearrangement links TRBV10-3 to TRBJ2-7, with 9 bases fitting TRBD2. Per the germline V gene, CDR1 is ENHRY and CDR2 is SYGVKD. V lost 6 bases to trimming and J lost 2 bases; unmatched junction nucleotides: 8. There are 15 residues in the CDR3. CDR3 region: CAIRPGGGATYEQYF. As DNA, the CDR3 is TGTGCCATCAGACCCGGCGGGGGGGCAACCTACGAGCAGTACTTC.

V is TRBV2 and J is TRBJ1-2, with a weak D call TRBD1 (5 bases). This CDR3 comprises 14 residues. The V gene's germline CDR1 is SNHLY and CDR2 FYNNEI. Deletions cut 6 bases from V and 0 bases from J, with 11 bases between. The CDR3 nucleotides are TGTGCCAGCAGCAAACAGGAAGCTAACTATGGCTACACCTTC. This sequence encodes CASSKQEANYGYTF.

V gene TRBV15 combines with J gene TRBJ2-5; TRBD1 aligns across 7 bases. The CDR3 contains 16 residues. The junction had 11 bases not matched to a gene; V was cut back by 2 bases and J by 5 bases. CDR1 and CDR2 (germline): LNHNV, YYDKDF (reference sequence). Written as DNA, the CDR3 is TGTGCCACCAGCAGAAAGAAGGGGGCGACGGTGGAGACCCAGTACTTC. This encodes CATSRKKGATVETQYF.

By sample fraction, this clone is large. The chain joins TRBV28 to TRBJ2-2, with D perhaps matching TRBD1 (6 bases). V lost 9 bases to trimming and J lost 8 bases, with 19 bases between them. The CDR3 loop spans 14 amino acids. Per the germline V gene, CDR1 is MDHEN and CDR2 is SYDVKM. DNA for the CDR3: TGTGCCAGTCTACGACAGGCAATTTCGGGGGAGCTGTTTTTT. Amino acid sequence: CASLRQAISGELFF. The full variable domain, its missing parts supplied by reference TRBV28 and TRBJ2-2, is DVKVTQSSRYLVKRTGEKVFLECVQDMDHENMFWYRQDPGLGLRLIYFSYDVKMKEKGDIPEGYSVSREKKERFSLILESASTNQTSMYLCASLRQAISGELFFGEGSRLTVL.

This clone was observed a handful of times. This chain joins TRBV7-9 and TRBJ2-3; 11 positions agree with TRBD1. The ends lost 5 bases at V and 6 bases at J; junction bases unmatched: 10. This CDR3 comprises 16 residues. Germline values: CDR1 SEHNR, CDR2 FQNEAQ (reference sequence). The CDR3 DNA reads TGTGCCAGCAGCCCCTGGACAGGGGGCCTTTCGGATACGCAGTATTTT. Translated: CASSPWTGGLSDTQYF.

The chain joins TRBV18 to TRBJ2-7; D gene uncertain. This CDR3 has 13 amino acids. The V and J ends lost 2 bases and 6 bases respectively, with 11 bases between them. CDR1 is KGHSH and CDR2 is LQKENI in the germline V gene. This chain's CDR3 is CASSPKEVGEQYF. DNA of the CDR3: TGTGCCAGCTCACCAAAGGAAGTTGGCGAGCAGTACTTC.

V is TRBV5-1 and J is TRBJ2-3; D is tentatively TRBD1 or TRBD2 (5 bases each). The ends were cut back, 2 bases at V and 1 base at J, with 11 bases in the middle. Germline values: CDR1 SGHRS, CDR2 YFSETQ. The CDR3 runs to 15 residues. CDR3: CASSFGARGTDTQYF. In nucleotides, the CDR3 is TGCGCCAGCAGCTTCGGGGCGAGGGGCACAGATACGCAGTATTTT.

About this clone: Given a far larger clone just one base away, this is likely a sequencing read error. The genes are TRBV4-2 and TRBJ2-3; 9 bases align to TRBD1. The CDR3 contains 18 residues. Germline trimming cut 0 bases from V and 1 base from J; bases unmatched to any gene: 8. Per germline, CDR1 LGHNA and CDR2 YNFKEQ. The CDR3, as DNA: TGTGCCAGCAGCCAAGACCCCCACCGGGACAGGGGCACAGATACGCAGTATTTT. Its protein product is CASSQDPHRDRGTDTQYF.

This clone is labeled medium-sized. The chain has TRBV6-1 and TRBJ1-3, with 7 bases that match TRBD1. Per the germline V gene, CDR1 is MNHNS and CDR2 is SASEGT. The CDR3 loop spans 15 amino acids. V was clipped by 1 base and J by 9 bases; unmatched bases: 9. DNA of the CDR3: TGTGCCAGCAGTGAAGAGGACAGGCCCCGAGCCACCATATATTTT. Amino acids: CASSEEDRPRATIYF.

The CDR3 sequence: CASGGGGGTEAFF. The CDR3 coding sequence is TGTGCCAGCGGTGGTGGGGGTGGTACTGAAGCTTTCTTT. The rearrangement uses TRBV5-6 and TRBJ1-1; D may be TRBD1 (5 bases). V lost 7 bases to trimming and J lost 5 bases, with 15 bases between them. This CDR3 spans 13 amino acids. The V gene's germline CDR1 is SGHDT and CDR2 YYEEEE.

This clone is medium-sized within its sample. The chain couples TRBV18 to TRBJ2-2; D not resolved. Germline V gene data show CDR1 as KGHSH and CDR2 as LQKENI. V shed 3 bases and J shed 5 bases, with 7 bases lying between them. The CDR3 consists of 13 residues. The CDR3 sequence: CASSPLATGELFF. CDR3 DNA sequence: TGTGCCAGCTCACCGCTCGCAACCGGGGAGCTGTTTTTT.

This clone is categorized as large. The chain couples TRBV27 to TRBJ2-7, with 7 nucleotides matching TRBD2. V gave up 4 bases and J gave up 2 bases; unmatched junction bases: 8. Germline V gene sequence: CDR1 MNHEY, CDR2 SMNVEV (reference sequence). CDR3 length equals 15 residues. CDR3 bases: TGTGCCAGCAGTTCCCTACAGCGGGGTACCTACGAGCAGTACTTC. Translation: CASSSLQRGTYEQYF.

CDR3 bases: TGTGCCAGCAGGAGACAGGTAACGGCTTACGAGCAGTACTTC. Its translation is CASRRQVTAYEQYF. This sequence joins TRBV6-5 and TRBJ2-7, with D possibly being TRBD1 (6 bases). Trimming removed 6 bases at V and 4 bases at J, with 16 bases between. The CDR3 length is 14 residues. Germline loops: CDR1 MNHEY, CDR2 SVGAGI.

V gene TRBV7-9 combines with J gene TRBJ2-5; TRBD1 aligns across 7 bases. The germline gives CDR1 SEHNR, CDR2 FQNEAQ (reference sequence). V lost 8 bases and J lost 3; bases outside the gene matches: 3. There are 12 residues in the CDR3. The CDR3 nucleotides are TGTGCCAGCGGAGACAGGGAAGAGACCCAGTACTTC. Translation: CASGDREETQYF.

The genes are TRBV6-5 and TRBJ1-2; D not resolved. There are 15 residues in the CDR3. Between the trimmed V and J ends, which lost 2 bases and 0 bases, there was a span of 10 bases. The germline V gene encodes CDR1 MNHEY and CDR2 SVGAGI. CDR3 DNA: TGTGCCAGCAGTTACGGGTCGGTAACTAACTATGGCTACACCTTC. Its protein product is CASSYGSVTNYGYTF.

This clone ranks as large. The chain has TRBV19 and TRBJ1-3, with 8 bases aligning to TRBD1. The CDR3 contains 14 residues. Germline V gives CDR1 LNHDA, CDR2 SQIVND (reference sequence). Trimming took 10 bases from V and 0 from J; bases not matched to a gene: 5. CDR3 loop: CATNTGGSGNTIYF. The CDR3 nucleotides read TGTGCCACTAATACAGGGGGCTCTGGAAACACCATATATTTT.

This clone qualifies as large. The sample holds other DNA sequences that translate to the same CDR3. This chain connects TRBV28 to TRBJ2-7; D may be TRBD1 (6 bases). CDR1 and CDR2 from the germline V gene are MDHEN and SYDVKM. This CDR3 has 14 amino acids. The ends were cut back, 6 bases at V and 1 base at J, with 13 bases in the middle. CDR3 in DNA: TGTGCCAGCAGACGACAGGTCACTTCCTACGAGCAGTACTTC. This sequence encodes CASRRQVTSYEQYF. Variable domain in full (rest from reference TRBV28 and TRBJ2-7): DVKVTQSSRYLVKRTGEKVFLECVQDMDHENMFWYRQDPGLGLRLIYFSYDVKMKEKGDIPEGYSVSREKKERFSLILESASTNQTSMYLCASRRQVTSYEQYFGPGTRLTVT.

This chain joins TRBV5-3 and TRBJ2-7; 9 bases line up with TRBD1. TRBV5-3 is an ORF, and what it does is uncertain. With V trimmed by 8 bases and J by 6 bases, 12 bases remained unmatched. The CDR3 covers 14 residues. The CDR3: CASSRRDRASEQYF. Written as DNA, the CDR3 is TGTGCCAGCAGCCGCCGGGACAGGGCGTCCGAGCAGTACTTC.